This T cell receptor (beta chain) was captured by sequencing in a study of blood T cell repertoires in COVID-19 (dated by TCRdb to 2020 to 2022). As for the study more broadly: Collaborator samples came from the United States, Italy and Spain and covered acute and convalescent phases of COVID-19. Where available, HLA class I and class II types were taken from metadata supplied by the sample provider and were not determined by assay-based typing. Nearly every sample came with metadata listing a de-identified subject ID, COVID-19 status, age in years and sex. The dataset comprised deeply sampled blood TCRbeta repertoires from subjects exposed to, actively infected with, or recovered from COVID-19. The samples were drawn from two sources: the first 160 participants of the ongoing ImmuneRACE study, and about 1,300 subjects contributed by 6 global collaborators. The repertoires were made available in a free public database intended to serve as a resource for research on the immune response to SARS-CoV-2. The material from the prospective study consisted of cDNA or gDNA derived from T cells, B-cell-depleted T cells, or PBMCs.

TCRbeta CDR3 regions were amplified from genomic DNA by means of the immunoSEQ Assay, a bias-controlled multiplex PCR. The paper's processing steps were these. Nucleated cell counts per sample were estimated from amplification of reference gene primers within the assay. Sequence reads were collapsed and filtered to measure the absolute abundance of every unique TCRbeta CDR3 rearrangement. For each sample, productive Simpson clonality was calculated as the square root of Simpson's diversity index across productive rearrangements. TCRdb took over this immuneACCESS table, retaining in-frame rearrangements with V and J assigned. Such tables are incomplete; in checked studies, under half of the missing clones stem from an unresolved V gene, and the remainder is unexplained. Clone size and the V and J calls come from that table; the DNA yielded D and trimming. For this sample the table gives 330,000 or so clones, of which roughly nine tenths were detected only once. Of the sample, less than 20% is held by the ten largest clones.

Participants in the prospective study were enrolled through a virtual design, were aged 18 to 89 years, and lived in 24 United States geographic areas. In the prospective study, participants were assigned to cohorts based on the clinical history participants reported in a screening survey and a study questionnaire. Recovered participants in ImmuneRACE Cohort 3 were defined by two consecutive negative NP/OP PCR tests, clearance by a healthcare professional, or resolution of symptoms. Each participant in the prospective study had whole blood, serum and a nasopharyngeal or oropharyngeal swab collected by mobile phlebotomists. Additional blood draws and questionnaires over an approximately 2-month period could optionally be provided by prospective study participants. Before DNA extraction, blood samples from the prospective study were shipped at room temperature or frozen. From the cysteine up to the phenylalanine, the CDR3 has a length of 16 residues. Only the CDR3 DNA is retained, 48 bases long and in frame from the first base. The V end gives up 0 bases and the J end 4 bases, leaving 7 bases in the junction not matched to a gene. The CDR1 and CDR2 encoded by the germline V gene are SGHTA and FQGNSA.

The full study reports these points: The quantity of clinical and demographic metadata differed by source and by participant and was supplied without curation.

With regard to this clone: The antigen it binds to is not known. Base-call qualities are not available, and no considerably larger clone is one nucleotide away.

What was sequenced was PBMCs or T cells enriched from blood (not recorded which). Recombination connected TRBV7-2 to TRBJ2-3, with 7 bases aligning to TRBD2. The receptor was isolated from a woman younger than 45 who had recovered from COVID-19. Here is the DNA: TGTGCCAGCAGCTTAGCGGTTAGCGGGCCCGCAGATACGCAGTATTTT. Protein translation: CASSLAVSGPADTQYF. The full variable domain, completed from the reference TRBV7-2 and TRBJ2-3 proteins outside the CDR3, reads GAGVSQSPSNKVTEKGKDVELRCDPISGHTALYWYRQSLGQGLEFLIYFQGNSAPDKSGLPSDRFSAERTGGSVSTLTIQRTQQEDSAVYLCASSLAVSGPADTQYFGPGTRLTVL.